This TCR beta chain appears in the sequencing data of a study of blood T cells in healthy people across ages. This CDR3 contains 13 residues. The germline V gene has CDR1 ENHRY and CDR2 SYGVKD. For every donor, a draw yielded 9.5 to 10 milliliters of peripheral blood. Of note for this clonotype: A junction boundary mismatches the germline segment, possibly from a read error.

The second PCR ran about 7 to 12 cycles with a sample-barcoded 5' primer and J-beta primers. TCRdb reprocessed the 5' RACE reads with MiXCR, giving one entry per CDR3 protein. The table shows about 1.6 million distinct CDR3 sequences, with almost 35% occurring only once. The clonotype comes from a woman in her twenties or thirties in good health. The sequencing input was blood. The chain is built from TRBV10-3 and TRBJ2-5; D remains unclear. The DNA end favors TRBJ2-7, so the J call may be wrong. The DNA for the CDR3 is TGTGCCGTCAGTCCGGGCCAGCCCTACGAGCAGTACTTC. Its translation is CAVSPGQPYEQYF.